This T cell receptor (beta chain) was identified during a study of blood T cell repertoires in COVID-19. This CDR3 contains 14 residues. The ends were cut back, 1 base at V and 0 bases at J, with 7 bases in the middle. Per germline, CDR1 GTSNPN and CDR2 SVGIG (reference sequence). Assay used: immunoSEQ multiplex PCR; TCRdb lists only in-frame clones, some missing. Of about 60,000 clones listed, roughly 80% are singletons. The chain employs TRBV30 and TRBJ1-5; D is unclear. The sample was peripheral blood. The TCR comes from a man aged 55 to 70 with acute or convalescent COVID-19. CDR3 residues: CAWSGQNSNQPQHF. The CDR3 DNA is TGTGCCTGGAGTGGCCAGAATAGCAATCAGCCCCAGCATTTT.